These 26 T cell receptor beta chains share one sample of origin, sequenced in a study of neurological immune-mediated disorders. Described time point: longitudinal time-point 2. Each CDR3 protein is one row after TCRdb ran MiXCR on the 5' RACE reads. The sample shows 80,000 to 100,000 distinct CDR3 sequences, over 4.5% of them seen only once. Source material: PBMCs. These receptors all come from a woman aged 60-75 years with multiple sclerosis.

This clonotype was detected ten times or more. The chain couples TRBV29-1 to TRBJ1-2, with 9 positions matching TRBD1. Trimming took 4 bases from V and 7 from J; bases not matched to a gene: 13. CDR1 is SQVTM, CDR2 ANQGSEA, per germline. The CDR3 contains 15 residues. This CDR3 reads CSVGRGGQGSLGYTF. The CDR3, as DNA: TGCAGCGTTGGGCGGGGGGGACAGGGAAGTCTTGGCTACACCTTC.

This clonotype occurred many times. This chain connects TRBV6-5 to TRBJ1-6, with 9 bases identical to TRBD1. This CDR3 has 16 amino acids. With 4 bases clipped from V and 10 bases from J, the junction kept 11 bases outside the gene matches. Germline loops: CDR1 MNHEY, CDR2 SVGAGI. CDR3 in amino acids: CASSSSPGQGRSPLHF. The CDR3 nucleotides are TGTGCCAGCAGTTCGTCTCCGGGACAGGGTCGATCACCCCTCCACTTT.

This clonotype came up many times. The rearrangement joins TRBV5-1 to TRBJ1-6; 7 positions agree with TRBD1. The V segment lost 7 bases and the J segment 0 bases; nucleotides outside the gene matches: 7. The CDR3 covers 16 residues. Per germline, CDR1 SGHRS and CDR2 YFSETQ. The CDR3 here is CASSRGQSSYNSPLHF. The CDR3 DNA reads as TGCGCCAGCTCCCGGGGACAGAGCTCCTATAATTCACCCCTCCACTTT. Based on the CDR3 plus reference TRBV5-1 and TRBJ1-6, the full variable domain is KAGVTQTPRYLIKTRGQQVTLSCSPISGHRSVSWYQQTPGQGLQFLFEYFSETQRNKGNFPGRFSGRQFSNSRSEMNVSTLELGDSALYLCASSRGQSSYNSPLHFGNGTRLTVT.

This clonotype was detected a few times. CDR3 protein: CATSDSRLAGRTDTQYF. The CDR3 region has the DNA TGTGCCACCAGTGATTCCAGACTAGCGGGGCGCACAGATACGCAGTATTTT. The genes are TRBV24-1 and TRBJ2-3, with TRBD2 identical over 11 bases. The CDR3 is made up of 17 amino acids. Germline V gene lookup returns CDR1 KGHDR and CDR2 SFDVKD. V dropped 2 bases and J dropped 1; count of bases not matched to a gene: 4.

This clonotype was counted ten times or more. The chain uses TRBV7-2 and TRBJ2-5, with a tentative D call TRBD1 (6 bases). Germline V gene sequence: CDR1 SGHTA, CDR2 FQGNSA. Trimming cost V 3 bases and J 2 bases, with 13 bases left between them. This CDR3 region has 15 residues. CDR3 DNA sequence: TGTGCCAGCAGCTTGCAAGGGACACAGCAAGAGACCCAGTACTTC. Its protein is CASSLQGTQQETQYF.

At least ten counts were recorded for this clonotype. The chain combines TRBV20-1 with TRBJ2-1, with TRBD2 matching over 8 bases. From germline, CDR1 is DFQATT and CDR2 SNEGSKA (reference sequence). This CDR3 has 14 amino acids. V dropped 7 bases and J dropped 6; count of bases not matched to a gene: 11. DNA for the CDR3: TGCAGTGTCCTGAGCGGGGGCGCCCGCAATGAGCAGTTCTTC. This sequence encodes CSVLSGGARNEQFF.

This clonotype was counted ten times or more. The rearrangement uses TRBV29-1 and TRBJ1-2; D is ambiguous. The V end lost 0 bases, the J end lost 4 bases, and 9 bases lay between the germline ends. This CDR3 is built from 13 residues. Germline V lookup: CDR1 SQVTM, CDR2 ANQGSEA. CDR3 coding DNA: TGCAGCGTTGAAGATCCCCCCTCCTATGGCTACACCTTC. It translates to CSVEDPPSYGYTF.

The table lists this clonotype with many counts. J is TRBJ1-6 and V is TRBV27; D is unresolved. The length of the CDR3 is 15 residues. Trimming took off 7 bases at V and 3 bases at J, with 13 bases between the two ends. CDR1 MNHEY and CDR2 SMNVEV come from the germline V gene (reference sequence). This CDR3 reads CASTTGGVYNSPLHF. The CDR3 DNA reads as TGTGCCAGCACGACGGGAGGAGTCTATAATTCACCCCTCCACTTT.

This clonotype appeared many times. The J gene is TRBJ2-1, the V gene TRBV20-1; 8 bases are a match to TRBD2. The CDR3 covers 14 residues. Trimming removed 6 bases from V and 7 bases from J; junction bases left unmatched: 11. Germline V gives CDR1 DFQATT, CDR2 SNEGSKA (reference sequence). The CDR3 region is CSAFGGAGINEQFF. CDR3 in DNA: TGCAGTGCCTTCGGGGGGGCAGGGATAAATGAGCAGTTCTTC.

This clonotype has ten or more counts. V and J are TRBV5-1 and TRBJ2-4; 8 bases match TRBD1. This CDR3 is built from 16 residues. Germline assignment: CDR1 SGHRS and CDR2 YFSETQ. V trimming: 0 bases; J trimming: 4 bases; junction bases outside the gene matches: 6. The CDR3 nucleotides read TGCGCCAGCAGCTTGGGGACAGGGTCTTTAAAAAACATTCAGTACTTC. Protein sequence: CASSLGTGSLKNIQYF.

This clonotype has at least ten counts. V usage is TRBV20-1 and J usage is TRBJ2-2, with 8 bases matching TRBD1. Trimming cost V 6 bases and J 5 bases; bases outside gene matches: 11. The CDR3 consists of 15 residues. CDR1 and CDR2 from the germline V gene are DFQATT and SNEGSKA (reference sequence). CDR3 bases: TGCAGTGCGCCCGGACAGGGCGTGAGAACCGGGGAGCTGTTTTTT. It translates to CSAPGQGVRTGELFF.

There are many counts of this clonotype. The rearrangement links TRBV27 to TRBJ2-7, with TRBD1 matching over 8 bases. Trimming at V came to 7 bases and at J to 2 bases, leaving 7 bases not matched to a gene. The V gene's germline CDR1 is MNHEY and CDR2 SMNVEV (reference sequence). CDR3 size: 14 residues. Here the CDR3 DNA reads TGTGCCAGCAAGGACAGGGCAATTACCTACGAGCAGTACTTC. It encodes CASKDRAITYEQYF.

The sample holds many counts of this clonotype. The rearrangement joins TRBV29-1 to TRBJ1-2; D not resolved. This CDR3 is 14 amino acids long. CDR1 and CDR2 (germline): SQVTM, ANQGSEA. Trimming pared 4 bases from V and 4 bases from J, leaving 16 bases between. In DNA form, the CDR3 reads TGCAGCGTTGGCTGGACGACGGTCAGCTATGGCTACACCTTC. Its translation: CSVGWTTVSYGYTF.

This clonotype was recorded many times. This chain uses TRBV15 with TRBJ2-7, with 7 bases that match TRBD1. The CDR3 has 11 amino acids. The ends lost 1 base at V and 10 bases at J; junction bases unmatched: 1. Per germline, CDR1 LNHNV and CDR2 YYDKDF (reference sequence). The chain's CDR3 is CATSRGQGQYF. The CDR3 nucleotides are TGTGCCACCAGCAGAGGACAGGGACAGTACTTC.

This clonotype has a count of ten or more. The chain uses TRBV20-1 and TRBJ1-1, with D possibly being TRBD1 (6 bases). Trimming took off 6 bases at V and 8 bases at J, with 22 bases between the two ends. Germline V gives CDR1 DFQATT, CDR2 SNEGSKA (reference sequence). This CDR3 contains 14 residues. CDR3 coding DNA: TGCAGTGCGAACGGACAGTTGGATTTTTGGGAAGCTTTCTTT. This gives the protein CSANGQLDFWEAFF.

This clonotype occurred many times. This chain links TRBV7-6 with TRBJ2-3, with a possible D match to TRBD2 (6 bases). CDR1 is SGHVS and CDR2 is FNYEAQ in the germline V gene. This CDR3 comprises 14 residues. V was clipped by 4 bases and J by 5 bases, with 13 bases between them. CDR3 protein: CASSYTSGVDTQYF. The CDR3 region has the DNA TGTGCCAGCAGCTACACCTCGGGGGTAGATACGCAGTATTTT.

This clonotype has ten or more counts. The gene calls are TRBV29-1 and TRBJ2-3, with D perhaps matching TRBD2 (6 bases). Germline lookup yields CDR1 SQVTM and CDR2 ANQGSEA. The CDR3 covers 12 residues. Trimming stripped 6 bases from V and 11 bases from J, with 18 bases between. The CDR3 sequence is CSVHVTRERQYF. CDR3 coding DNA: TGCAGCGTCCACGTCACGCGGGAACGGCAGTATTTT.

The chain combines TRBV5-1 with TRBJ1-1; D is unclear. V was pared by 4 bases and J by 1 base, with 11 bases between. Germline-derived CDR1 and CDR2 are SGHRS and YFSETQ. This CDR3 has 14 residues. As DNA, the CDR3 is TGCGCCAGCAGCCCCTTGGCGGCGAACACTGAAGCTTTCTTT. The encoded protein is CASSPLAANTEAFF.

This clonotype was counted at least ten times. The genes are TRBV5-5 and TRBJ2-3, with 9 bases matching TRBD1. This CDR3 comprises 15 residues. Trimming removed 0 bases from V and 6 bases from J; junction bases left unmatched: 5. Germline CDR1 is SGHKS and CDR2 is YYEKEE (reference sequence). CDR3 protein: CASSLGTGVPDTQYF. In DNA form, the CDR3 reads TGTGCCAGCAGCTTGGGGACAGGGGTCCCCGATACGCAGTATTTT.

This clonotype has at least ten counts. The chain carries TRBV9 and TRBJ2-7; 7 positions match TRBD1. V was pared by 0 bases and J by 3 bases, with 6 bases of the junction left unmatched. The CDR3 length is 15 residues. Germline V gives CDR1 SGDLS, CDR2 YYNGEE. The CDR3 region has the DNA TGTGCCAGCAGCGTAGACGAGGGGGCCCTCTACGAGCAGTACTTC. This codes for CASSVDEGALYEQYF.

This clonotype was detected many times. This sequence joins TRBV20-1 and TRBJ2-2, with D possibly TRBD2 on 6 matching bases. CDR3 length: 16 amino acids. Germline loops: CDR1 DFQATT, CDR2 SNEGSKA (reference sequence). Trimming pared 0 bases from V and 3 bases from J, leaving 14 bases between. The DNA of the CDR3 is TGCAGTGCTAGAGATTCCGGAGGGATCGACACCGGGGAGCTGTTTTTT. Its translation: CSARDSGGIDTGELFF.

This clonotype was recorded many times. The V call is TRBV29-1, the J call TRBJ1-2; D possibly corresponds to TRBD1 (5 bases). Deletions cut 0 bases from V and 8 bases from J, with 13 bases between. The germline CDR1 and CDR2 sequences are SQVTM and ANQGSEA. This CDR3 is built from 13 residues. As DNA, the CDR3 is TGCAGCGTTGAAGATCTTCGGCGGGGGGGCTACACCTTC. This translates into CSVEDLRRGGYTF.

Many counts were recorded for this clonotype. The V and J genes are TRBV5-6 and TRBJ2-7; D possibly corresponds to TRBD2 (6 bases). With 0 bases removed from V and 4 bases from J, the gap between germline ends came to 17 bases. CDR3 length: 16 residues. In germline, CDR1 is SGHDT, CDR2 YYEEEE. CDR3: CASSLVGLQSGYEQYF. CDR3 sequence (DNA): TGTGCCAGCAGCTTGGTAGGACTACAATCGGGGTACGAGCAGTACTTC.

This clonotype has ten or more counts. The chain carries TRBV10-2 and TRBJ1-2; 7 bases match TRBD1. The J segment lost 10 bases and the V segment lost 6 bases, leaving 11 bases of the junction unmatched. The CDR3 covers 13 residues. Germline assignment: CDR1 WSHSY and CDR2 SAAADI. This chain's CDR3 is CASRATSGQLYTF. The DNA of the CDR3 is TGCGCCAGCAGGGCAACTTCGGGACAGCTCTACACCTTC.

This clonotype was counted many times. The J gene is TRBJ1-5, the V gene TRBV4-1, with no clear D. V dropped 0 bases and J dropped 0 bases, with 6 bases sitting between them. Germline CDR1 and CDR2: MGHRA and YSYEKL. The CDR3 contains 15 residues. The CDR3 DNA follows: TGCGCCAGCAGCCAAGATTGGAATAGCAATCAGCCCCAGCATTTT. This translates into CASSQDWNSNQPQHF.

This clonotype was picked up many times. The rearrangement uses TRBV14 and TRBJ2-3, with D uncertain. Germline values: CDR1 SGHDN, CDR2 FVKESK. The CDR3 sequence is 13 residues long. The germline V and J ends were trimmed by 3 bases and 8 bases, with 12 bases remaining between them. The CDR3 region has the DNA TGTGCCAGCAGCCAGACAAGGTCTGGTACGCAGTATTTT. Protein product: CASSQTRSGTQYF.